This T cell receptor (beta chain) was documented in a study of T-cell reconstitution after alpha-beta-depleted transplantation in children. Findings and limits, study-wide: The authors attributed T-cell counts and diversity one year after transplant mostly to newly produced T cells. Where alpha-beta T cells came from about two months after transplant was reportedly several hundred expanded graft clones. In some patients, recipient T cells and intrathymic progenitors surviving conditioning explained high day-60 diversity.

A TCRbeta library incorporating unique molecular identifiers was prepared. In TCRdb, the PCR reads were re-called with MiXCR into one record per CDR3 protein. The sample lists 350,000 to 500,000 distinct CDR3 sequences, roughly two fifths occurring once. With respect to this clonotype: Its antigen remains unidentified.

The germline gives CDR1 SGHRS, CDR2 YFSETQ. J gave up 3 bases and V 4 bases, and 11 bases lay outside the gene matches. The CDR3 is 16 residues long. The rearrangement links TRBV5-1 to TRBJ2-3, with 7 bases aligning to TRBD2. The source is a girl aged 2 to 9 with aplastic anemia, due to receive a stem cell transplant. This sample comprised PBMCs, obtained before TCRalphabeta/CD19-depleted stem cell transplant. CDR3 nucleotides: TGCGCCAGCAGCCCGAGGGCGGGAGCAGGGACAGATACGCAGTATTTT. Its protein product is CASSPRAGAGTDTQYF. The whole variable domain, filled in from reference TRBV5-1 and TRBJ2-3, reads KAGVTQTPRYLIKTRGQQVTLSCSPISGHRSVSWYQQTPGQGLQFLFEYFSETQRNKGNFPGRFSGRQFSNSRSEMNVSTLELGDSALYLCASSPRAGAGTDTQYFGPGTRLTVL.